This note documents a single TCR beta chain sequence. This record comes from a study of T cell changes during pregnancy in multiple sclerosis. Profiled with immunoSEQ multiplex PCR; TCRdb holds only in-frame clones, not every one. This table holds approximately 100,000 clones, about 92% found once. Per germline, CDR1 MNHNS and CDR2 SASEGT. Trimming stripped 3 bases from V and 2 bases from J, with 17 bases between. This CDR3 comprises 16 residues. The rearrangement uses TRBV6-1 and TRBJ2-7, with a possible D match to TRBD1 (5 bases). This specimen was peripheral blood, taken in the second trimester of pregnancy. This TCR came from a female donor with multiple sclerosis, enrolled in a pregnancy study. CDR3 nucleotide sequence: TGTGCCAGCAGTGAGGGGCCGGGTCTTCCAACCTACGAGCAGTACTTC. Translating it yields CASSEGPGLPTYEQYF.